This entry describes one T cell receptor (beta chain). The data were produced by immunoSEQ multiplex PCR, yet TCRdb's version contains in-frame clones alone and is incomplete. In the table there are fewer than 200,000 clones, about 93% of which are singletons. The data were taken from a study of control samples from healthy donors and cancer patients. This clonotype was obtained from a man aged 18 to 29 in good health. The sample consisted of blood.

The CDR3 here is CASSLEGGAPLHF. The CDR3 nucleotides read TGTGCCAGCAGCTTAGAAGGAGGTGCACCCCTCCACTTT. The chain carries TRBV7-3 and TRBJ1-6, with D unclear. The germline V and J ends were trimmed by 2 bases and 11 bases, with 10 bases remaining between them. The CDR3 covers 13 residues. The germline gives CDR1 SGHTA, CDR2 FQGTGA. Full variable domain (outside the CDR3, taken from reference TRBV7-3 and TRBJ1-6): GAGVSQTPSNKVTEKGKYVELRCDPISGHTALYWYRQSLGQGPEFLIYFQGTGAADDSGLPNDRFFAVRPEGSVSTLKIQRTERGDSAVYLCASSLEGGAPLHFGNGTRLTVT.